These 18 T cell receptor beta chains originate from one sample sequenced in a study of blood T cell repertoires in COVID-19. The table came from immunoSEQ multiplex PCR; TCRdb's copy has only in-frame clones and leaves some out. The data show approximately 400,000 clones, 89% seen once. The sequenced sample consisted of peripheral blood. These receptors all stem from a man aged 35 to 55 with acute or convalescent COVID-19.

This rearrangement joins TRBV5-1 to TRBJ2-3, with TRBD2 identical over 8 bases. This CDR3 has 16 amino acids. V lost 3 bases, J lost 6 bases, and 12 bases stayed unmatched. Germline-derived CDR1 and CDR2 are SGHRS and YFSETQ. CDR3 protein: CASSSRGTRSRDTQYF. Written as DNA, the CDR3 is TGCGCCAGCAGCTCCCGTGGGACTAGATCTCGGGATACGCAGTATTTT.

V and J are TRBV9 and TRBJ1-2, with 7 bases lining up with TRBD1. The CDR3 consists of 16 residues. CDR1 and CDR2 (germline): SGDLS, YYNGEE. The V and J ends lost 0 bases and 0 bases, in that order; junction bases with no gene match: 5. The DNA for the CDR3 is TGTGCCAGCAGCGTAGCAGGGACAGCCGCTAACTATGGCTACACCTTC. Translation gives CASSVAGTAANYGYTF.

The V gene is TRBV9, the J gene TRBJ2-1, with 8 nucleotides matching TRBD2. The junction had 8 bases not matched to a gene; V was cut back by 4 bases and J by 2 bases. Germline V gene sequence: CDR1 SGDLS, CDR2 YYNGEE. This CDR3 spans 16 amino acids. The CDR3 DNA sequence: TGTGCCAGCAGCCCAAGAGCGGGAGCAGCCTACAATGAGCAGTTCTTC. Its protein product is CASSPRAGAAYNEQFF.

The table lists this clone with a count of one. The chain recombines TRBV21-1 with TRBJ2-5; the D segment call TRBD1 is taken from the table without a DNA check. TRBV21-1 constitutes a pseudogene. The length of the CDR3 is 16 residues. The CDR3 loop is CASSKGKQGAGETQYF. DNA for the CDR3: TGTGCCAGCAGCAAAGGCAAACAGGGGGCAGGGGAGACCCAGTACTTC.

The chain uses TRBV7-2 and TRBJ2-4, with 11 bases lining up with TRBD2. The germline CDR1 and CDR2 sequences are SGHTA and FQGNSA. CDR3 length: 17 residues. Trimming removed 2 bases from V and 11 bases from J; junction bases left unmatched: 14. This chain's CDR3 is CASSLRTSGHITLVQYF. Here the CDR3 DNA reads TGTGCCAGCAGCTTAAGGACTAGCGGGCACATAACTCTGGTTCAGTACTTC. Together with reference TRBV7-2 and TRBJ2-4, the CDR3 gives the full variable domain: GAGVSQSPSNKVTEKGKDVELRCDPISGHTALYWYRQSLGQGLEFLIYFQGNSAPDKSGLPSDRFSAERTGGSVSTLTIQRTQQEDSAVYLCASSLRTSGHITLVQYFGAGTRLSVL.

The genes are TRBV9 and TRBJ1-1; D remains ambiguous. This CDR3 is 12 amino acids long. CDR1 is SGDLS and CDR2 is YYNGEE in the germline V gene. Trimming took 4 bases from V and 3 from J, leaving 7 bases between them. This chain's CDR3 is CASSQVYTEAFF. The DNA for the CDR3 is TGTGCCAGCAGCCAGGTTTACACTGAAGCTTTCTTT.

This clone was found a few times. V is TRBV5-1 and J is TRBJ2-1; D possibly corresponds to TRBD1 (5 bases). The CDR3 totals 14 residues. Germline V gene sequence: CDR1 SGHRS, CDR2 YFSETQ. Trimming pared 2 bases from V and 4 bases from J, leaving 10 bases between. The CDR3 spells CASSFDSEYNEQFF. CDR3 nucleotide sequence: TGCGCCAGCAGCTTCGACAGTGAATACAATGAGCAGTTCTTC.

This clone is a singleton in its sample. The V call is TRBV9, the J call TRBJ1-1, with 8 bases fitting TRBD1. Unmatched junction bases numbered 6, after V lost 4 bases and J lost 4 bases. There are 14 residues in the CDR3. Looked up from germline, CDR1 is SGDLS and CDR2 is YYNGEE. CDR3 sequence: CASSPLTGATEAFF. CDR3 in DNA: TGTGCCAGCAGCCCCCTGACAGGGGCCACTGAAGCTTTCTTT.

V and J are TRBV7-3 and TRBJ1-6, with 7 bases identical to TRBD1. With V trimmed by 5 bases and J by 10 bases, 8 bases remained unmatched. Germline assignment: CDR1 SGHTA and CDR2 FQGTGA. The CDR3 is made up of 14 amino acids. CDR3: CASSPGTDLSPLHF. As DNA, the CDR3 is TGTGCCAGCAGCCCCGGGACAGACCTATCACCCCTCCACTTT.

This clone was counted a few times. The rearrangement links TRBV27 to TRBJ1-1; no firm D call. V lost 2 bases and J lost 5, with 18 bases in between. The germline V gene has CDR1 MNHEY and CDR2 SMNVEV (reference sequence). The CDR3 consists of 16 residues. The CDR3 DNA reads as TGTGCCAGCAGTTTAGGTAGACAAGGCAGGTGGACTGAAGCTTTCTTT. It encodes CASSLGRQGRWTEAFF.

The gene calls are TRBV6-5 and TRBJ2-1; 7 bases are shared with TRBD2. The V segment lost 7 bases and the J segment 10 bases; nucleotides outside the gene matches: 16. CDR1 is MNHEY, CDR2 SVGAGI, per germline. CDR3 length equals 15 residues. CDR3 DNA sequence: TGTGCCAGCAAGGAGCAGGGACTACCATCGGGGGAGCAGTTCTTC. It codes for CASKEQGLPSGEQFF.

This chain uses TRBV11-2 with TRBJ2-7; TRBD1 matches 10 bases. Trimming removed 3 bases from V and 3 bases from J; junction bases left unmatched: 11. Germline lookup yields CDR1 SGHAT and CDR2 FQNNGV. The CDR3 length is 17 residues. The CDR3 nucleotides read TGTGCCAGCAGCTTCTTAAATCCGGGACAGGGGAACTACGAGCAGTACTTC. Protein product: CASSFLNPGQGNYEQYF.

This sequence joins TRBV27 and TRBJ2-7, with 8 positions matching TRBD1. From germline, CDR1 is MNHEY and CDR2 SMNVEV (reference sequence). V trimming: 4 bases; J trimming: 8 bases; junction bases outside the gene matches: 13. The CDR3 consists of 15 residues. The CDR3 region is CASSSHNLQGAQQYF. As DNA, the CDR3 is TGTGCCAGCAGTTCACACAACCTTCAGGGGGCGCAGCAGTACTTC.

The genes are TRBV28 and TRBJ1-3, with a weak D call TRBD1 (5 bases). Looked up from germline, CDR1 is MDHEN and CDR2 is SYDVKM. The V end lost 3 bases, the J end lost 7 bases, and 19 bases lay between the germline ends. CDR3 length equals 16 residues. The CDR3 region is CASSLSGTTPGNTIYF. CDR3 nucleotide sequence: TGTGCCAGCAGTTTGTCCGGGACTACCCCGGGCAACACCATATATTTT. Combining the CDR3 with reference TRBV28 and TRBJ1-3 gives the whole variable domain DVKVTQSSRYLVKRTGEKVFLECVQDMDHENMFWYRQDPGLGLRLIYFSYDVKMKEKGDIPEGYSVSREKKERFSLILESASTNQTSMYLCASSLSGTTPGNTIYFGEGSWLTVV.

The rearrangement uses TRBV4-1 and TRBJ2-5; possibly TRBD1 for D (6 bases). V lost 2 bases, J lost 5 bases, and 15 bases lay in between. This CDR3 is built from 15 residues. Germline values: CDR1 MGHRA, CDR2 YSYEKL. CDR3 region: CASSQRPGAQETQYF. Here the CDR3 DNA reads TGCGCCAGCAGCCAACGGCCAGGGGCGCAGGAGACCCAGTACTTC.

The chain uses TRBV5-1 and TRBJ1-5; the match to TRBD1 covers 8 bases. V trimming: 0 bases; J trimming: 5 bases; junction bases outside the gene matches: 4. Germline CDR1 reads SGHRS; CDR2 reads YFSETQ. This CDR3 contains 15 residues. Here the CDR3 reads CASSLGHRGDQPQHF. In DNA, the CDR3 is TGCGCCAGCAGCTTGGGTCACAGGGGGGATCAGCCCCAGCATTTT.

This clone appeared once. The chain carries TRBV2 and TRBJ1-6, with D possibly matching TRBD1 (6 bases). V was clipped by 9 bases and J by 8 bases, with 17 bases between them. CDR3 length: 14 amino acids. Germline values: CDR1 SNHLY, CDR2 FYNNEI. The CDR3, as DNA: TGTGCCAGTATCCCAACCGAGGGGGATTCACCCCTCCACTTT. It yields the protein CASIPTEGDSPLHF.

This sequence joins TRBV2 and TRBJ1-5; D is ambiguous. This CDR3 is built from 16 residues. Trimming removed 2 bases from V and 4 bases from J, with 15 bases in between. Germline V gene data show CDR1 as SNHLY and CDR2 as FYNNEI. This CDR3 is CASSETGSSGNQPQHF. CDR3 bases: TGTGCCAGCAGTGAAACGGGGTCGAGTGGGAATCAGCCCCAGCATTTT.